A single sample gave rise to the 24 T cell receptor beta chains below, sequenced in a study of identical twins (dated by TCRdb to 2016 to 2017). Library preparation employed 5' RACE. These reads were obtained on an Illumina HiSeq 2000. TCRdb applied fastp at Q25 and MiXCR to the public reads, then kept only in-frame beta chains. Rows with a matching CDR3 protein are joined into one entry that keeps the most common DNA and genes. The sample contains 350,000 or so distinct CDR3 sequences, 9% to 15% of them found a single time. The top ten constitute approximately 7.5% of the sample. These sequences were also reported in another study, on yellow fever vaccine responses in identical twins.

The sequenced sample consisted of CD8+ T cells sorted from blood. Receptors were obtained from a woman aged 18-30 years in good health.

This clonotype was found a few times. The V call is TRBV11-2, the J call TRBJ2-1; D gene unclear. CDR3 size: 11 residues. The germline gives CDR1 SGHAT, CDR2 FQNNGV. V lost 4 bases, J lost 8 bases, and 6 bases lay in between. CDR3 in DNA: TGTGCCAGCAGCTATAGTTATGAGCAGTTCTTC. It specifies CASSYSYEQFF.

The chain employs TRBV7-9 and TRBJ2-3; 8 bases line up with TRBD2. The ends lost 11 bases at V and 5 bases at J; junction bases unmatched: 9. Germline V gene sequence: CDR1 SEHNR, CDR2 FQNEAQ (reference sequence). The CDR3 is 13 residues long. CDR3 residues: CAQTGGVEDTQYF. Here the CDR3 DNA reads TGTGCCCAGACGGGGGGGGTCGAAGATACGCAGTATTTT.

This rearrangement joins TRBV24-1 to TRBJ2-5; the match to TRBD2 covers 10 bases. J was trimmed by 1 base and V by 4 bases; bases with no gene match: 8. The CDR3 has 17 amino acids. CDR1 and CDR2 from the germline V gene are KGHDR and SFDVKD. The CDR3 protein is CATSEVAGGDIQETQYF. In DNA, the CDR3 is TGTGCCACCAGTGAAGTAGCGGGAGGAGATATCCAAGAGACCCAGTACTTC.

The V and J genes are TRBV28 and TRBJ2-1; D might be TRBD2 (7 bases). Germline lookup yields CDR1 MDHEN and CDR2 SYDVKM. Deletions cut 8 bases from V and 4 bases from J, with 12 bases between. The CDR3 runs to 13 residues. The CDR3 is CASGGGRYNEQFF. The CDR3 DNA reads as TGTGCCAGCGGGGGGGGGCGATACAATGAGCAGTTCTTC. The entire variable domain, with the rest obtained from reference TRBV28 and TRBJ2-1, is as follows: DVKVTQSSRYLVKRTGEKVFLECVQDMDHENMFWYRQDPGLGLRLIYFSYDVKMKEKGDIPEGYSVSREKKERFSLILESASTNQTSMYLCASGGGRYNEQFFGPGTRLTVL.

This clonotype was recorded a few times. V and J are TRBV14 and TRBJ2-4; D gene uncertain. Between the trimmed V and J ends, which lost 0 bases and 2 bases, there was a span of 11 bases. The CDR3 spans 16 residues. The germline V gene encodes CDR1 SGHDN and CDR2 FVKESK. The CDR3 loop is CASSQDVSRPKNIQYF. CDR3 in DNA: TGTGCCAGCAGCCAAGATGTCAGCAGGCCCAAAAACATTCAGTACTTC. The variable domain in full, completed from reference TRBV14 and TRBJ2-4, reads EAGVTQFPSHSVIEKGQTVTLRCDPISGHDNLYWYRRVMGKEIKFLLHFVKESKQDESGMPNNRFLAERTGGTYSTLKVQPAELEDSGVYFCASSQDVSRPKNIQYFGAGTRLSVL.

The V call is TRBV4-1, the J call TRBJ1-2; D remains ambiguous. The CDR3 covers 14 residues. Trimming pared 1 base from V and 3 bases from J, leaving 9 bases between. CDR1 is MGHRA and CDR2 is YSYEKL in the germline V gene. CDR3 residues: CASSQVVMDYGYTF. CDR3 nucleotides: TGCGCCAGCAGCCAAGTGGTCATGGACTATGGCTACACCTTC.

This clonotype has more than one count but fewer than ten. The V gene is TRBV9, the J gene TRBJ2-1; possibly TRBD2 for D (6 bases). V was clipped by 4 bases and J by 6 bases, with 14 bases between them. This CDR3 is 14 amino acids long. The germline CDR1 and CDR2 sequences are SGDLS and YYNGEE. CDR3 sequence: CASSPPGAPNEQFF. The DNA for the CDR3 is TGTGCCAGCAGCCCCCCGGGAGCGCCCAATGAGCAGTTCTTC.

The gene calls are TRBV13 and TRBJ2-7; D ambiguous. CDR3 length equals 13 residues. Germline CDR1 reads PRHDT; CDR2 reads FYEKMQ (reference sequence). V was pared by 7 bases and J by 6 bases, with 16 bases between. The DNA of the CDR3 is TGTGCCAGCAACCGGGCCGGATCGGCCGAGCAGTACGTC. Translating it yields CASNRAGSAEQYV.

This clonotype showed up just a few times. V and J are TRBV6-1 and TRBJ1-4; D is undetermined. The CDR3 has 15 residues. Deletions cut 6 bases from V and 3 bases from J, with 14 bases between. The germline gives CDR1 MNHNS, CDR2 SASEGT. This CDR3 reads CASSRRDSANEKLFF. The CDR3 nucleotides are TGTGCCAGCAGCCGCCGGGATTCTGCTAATGAAAAACTGTTTTTT.

The V and J genes are TRBV27 and TRBJ2-1, with D perhaps matching TRBD1 (6 bases). Germline CDR1 and CDR2: MNHEY and SMNVEV (reference sequence). This CDR3 has 16 residues. Trimming took off 5 bases at V and 4 bases at J, with 18 bases between the two ends. CDR3 loop: CASSPLVGGGYNEQFF. The CDR3 nucleotides are TGTGCCAGCAGTCCCCTAGTAGGGGGTGGTTACAATGAGCAGTTCTTC.

This clonotype was counted a few times. V is TRBV27 and J is TRBJ2-7; D might be TRBD1 or TRBD2, each matching 6 bases. The CDR3 loop spans 16 amino acids. The V end lost 4 bases, the J end lost 2 bases, and 18 bases lay between the germline ends. CDR1 MNHEY and CDR2 SMNVEV come from the germline V gene (reference sequence). The CDR3 DNA is TGTGCCAGCAGTTCCGACTGGGGGGCAGGGCCCTACGAGCAGTACTTC. It codes for CASSSDWGAGPYEQYF.

The chain links TRBV4-1 to TRBJ2-3; D is undetermined. The CDR3 runs to 13 residues. Per germline, CDR1 MGHRA and CDR2 YSYEKL. V was clipped by 0 bases and J by 5 bases, with 6 bases between them. CDR3 DNA: TGCGCCAGCAGCCAAGAGCTGAGAGATACGCAGTATTTT. It encodes CASSQELRDTQYF.

This clonotype came up many times. This chain uses TRBV6-2 or TRBV6-3 with TRBJ2-2; 10 positions agree with TRBD1. With V trimmed by 6 bases and J by 4 bases, 23 bases remained unmatched. The germline V gene has CDR1 MNHEY and CDR2 SVGEGT. The CDR3 totals 21 residues. Written as DNA, the CDR3 is TGTGCCAGCAGCACCCCCACCATGGGGACAGGGGTAATTAGCGGCACCGGGGAGCTGTTTTTT. This translates into CASSTPTMGTGVISGTGELFF.

This clonotype occurred a few times. This chain joins TRBV15 and TRBJ2-3; possible D gene TRBD2, 6 bases. Germline V CDR1 and CDR2: LNHNV, YYDKDF (reference sequence). V was shortened by 2 bases and J by 0 bases, with 18 bases between the two germline ends. This CDR3 spans 18 amino acids. In DNA form, the CDR3 reads TGTGCCACCAGCAGACCCCCTGGGAGGCCAACTAGCACAGATACGCAGTATTTT. It yields the protein CATSRPPGRPTSTDTQYF.

This chain uses TRBV19 with TRBJ1-1, with D possibly being TRBD1 (5 bases). CDR1 and CDR2 (germline): LNHDA, SQIVND (reference sequence). With 2 bases removed from V and 3 bases from J, the gap between germline ends came to 10 bases. CDR3 length equals 14 residues. DNA for the CDR3: TGTGCCAGTAGTATATCGGGGGGAGACACTGAAGCTTTCTTT. Its protein product is CASSISGGDTEAFF.

The V and J genes are TRBV27 and TRBJ2-1; D is uncertain. Trimming stripped 3 bases from V and 9 bases from J, with 9 bases between. CDR3 length equals 12 residues. Germline V gene data show CDR1 as MNHEY and CDR2 as SMNVEV (reference sequence). CDR3 loop: CASSLINGEQFF. For the CDR3, the DNA is TGTGCCAGCAGTTTGATTAATGGTGAGCAGTTCTTC.

In its sample, this clonotype was seen a few times. This chain's CDR3 is CATSEPTGSVGYTF. The CDR3 DNA reads as TGTGCCACCAGTGAGCCGACAGGCTCGGTAGGCTACACCTTC. The gene calls are TRBV24-1 and TRBJ1-2, with D perhaps matching TRBD1 (6 bases). CDR1 is KGHDR and CDR2 is SFDVKD in the germline V gene. The length of the CDR3 is 14 residues. Trimming took 4 bases from V and 8 from J, leaving 16 bases between them.

This clonotype has more than one count but fewer than ten. V is TRBV28 and J is TRBJ2-7, with 7 bases matching TRBD1. With V trimmed by 3 bases and J by 2 bases, 4 bases remained unmatched. This CDR3 spans 14 amino acids. The V gene's germline CDR1 is MDHEN and CDR2 SYDVKM. The CDR3, as DNA: TGTGCCAGCAGTTTCCGGGACAGACCCTACGAGCAGTACTTC. Translated: CASSFRDRPYEQYF.

This clonotype turned up a few times. The V call is TRBV11-3, the J call TRBJ2-1; a possible D gene is TRBD1 (5 bases). The V end lost 1 base, the J end lost 9 bases, and 19 bases lay between the germline ends. Germline CDR1 and CDR2: SGHNT and YENEEA. CDR3 length: 16 residues. The CDR3, as DNA: TGTGCCAGCAGCTTAGGAACAGGAAAACTTTGGGGTGAGCAGTTCTTC. This translates into CASSLGTGKLWGEQFF.

At least ten counts were recorded for this clonotype. This chain uses TRBV12-3 or TRBV12-4 with TRBJ2-1; TRBD2 matches at 10 bases. The CDR3 sequence is 15 residues long. J gave up 5 bases and V 6 bases, and 7 bases lay outside the gene matches. This CDR3 reads CASRALAGVDNEQFF. CDR3 nucleotide sequence: TGTGCCAGCAGGGCCCTAGCGGGAGTAGACAATGAGCAGTTCTTC.

The chain couples TRBV2 to TRBJ2-4; D remains ambiguous. This CDR3 is 13 amino acids long. Trimming removed 5 bases from V and 8 bases from J, with 13 bases in between. The germline V gene encodes CDR1 SNHLY and CDR2 FYNNEI. In nucleotides, the CDR3 is TGTGCCAGCAGTTCGGCCAGTTGGGACATTCAGTACTTC. Its protein is CASSSASWDIQYF.

This chain uses TRBV27 with TRBJ2-3, with TRBD2 matching over 9 bases. Looked up from germline, CDR1 is MNHEY and CDR2 is SMNVEV (reference sequence). There are 16 residues in the CDR3. V was clipped by 4 bases and J by 4 bases; unmatched bases: 9. CDR3 region: CASSSAGTSLPDTQYF. CDR3 coding DNA: TGTGCCAGCAGTTCCGCCGGGACTAGCCTCCCAGATACGCAGTATTTT.

V gene TRBV2 combines with J gene TRBJ2-7; TRBD1 might be the D (6 bases). The germline V gene encodes CDR1 SNHLY and CDR2 FYNNEI. The CDR3 has 12 residues. Between the trimmed V and J ends, which lost 10 bases and 2 bases, there was a span of 12 bases. CDR3 sequence reads: CAISDRTYEQYF. CDR3 nucleotide sequence: TGTGCCATCTCAGACAGGACCTACGAGCAGTACTTC.

The chain recombines TRBV5-6 with TRBJ1-1; D unresolved. Trimming took off 0 bases at V and 10 bases at J, with 7 bases between the two ends. CDR1 and CDR2 (germline): SGHDT, YYEEEE. The CDR3 contains 11 residues. The CDR3 is CASSLGSGAFF. CDR3 DNA sequence: TGTGCCAGCAGCTTGGGTAGTGGAGCTTTCTTT. Drawing the rest from reference TRBV5-6 and TRBJ1-1, the complete variable domain is DAGVTQSPTHLIKTRGQQVTLRCSPKSGHDTVSWYQQALGQGPQFIFQYYEEEERQRGNFPDRFSGHQFPNYSSELNVNALLLGDSALYLCASSLGSGAFFGQGTRLTVV.